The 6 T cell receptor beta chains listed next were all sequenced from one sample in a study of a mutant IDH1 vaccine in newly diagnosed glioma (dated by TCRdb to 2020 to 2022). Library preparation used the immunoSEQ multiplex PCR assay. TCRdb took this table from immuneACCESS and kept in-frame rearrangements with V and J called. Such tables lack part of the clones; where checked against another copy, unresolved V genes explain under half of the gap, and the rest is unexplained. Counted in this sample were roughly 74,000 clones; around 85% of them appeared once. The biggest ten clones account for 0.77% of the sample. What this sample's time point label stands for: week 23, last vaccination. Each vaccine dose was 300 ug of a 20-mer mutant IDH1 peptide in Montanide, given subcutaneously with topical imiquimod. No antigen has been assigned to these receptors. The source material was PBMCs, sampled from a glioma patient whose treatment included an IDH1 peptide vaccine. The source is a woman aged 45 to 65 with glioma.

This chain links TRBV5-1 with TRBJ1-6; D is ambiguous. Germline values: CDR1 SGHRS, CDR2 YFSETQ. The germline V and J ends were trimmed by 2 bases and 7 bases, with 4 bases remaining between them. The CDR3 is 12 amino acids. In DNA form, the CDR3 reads TGCGCCAGCAGCTTCGGGAATTCACCCCTCCACTTT. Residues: CASSFGNSPLHF.

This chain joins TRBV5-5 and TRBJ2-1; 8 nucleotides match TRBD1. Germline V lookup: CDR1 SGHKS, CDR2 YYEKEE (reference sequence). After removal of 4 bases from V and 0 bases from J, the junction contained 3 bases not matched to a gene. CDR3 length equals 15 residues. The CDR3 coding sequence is TGTGCCAGCAGCCGGACAGGGTCCTCCTACAATGAGCAGTTCTTC. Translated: CASSRTGSSYNEQFF.

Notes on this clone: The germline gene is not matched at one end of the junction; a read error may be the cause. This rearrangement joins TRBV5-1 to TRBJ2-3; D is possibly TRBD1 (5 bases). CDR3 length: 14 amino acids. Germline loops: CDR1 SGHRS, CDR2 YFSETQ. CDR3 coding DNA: TGCGCCAGCAGCTTGACAGGAACCACAGGTACGCAGTATTTT. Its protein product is CASSLTGTTGTQYF.

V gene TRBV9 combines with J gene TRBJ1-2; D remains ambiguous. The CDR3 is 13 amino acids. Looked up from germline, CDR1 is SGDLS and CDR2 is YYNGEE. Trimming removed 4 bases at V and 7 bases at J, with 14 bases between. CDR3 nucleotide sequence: TGTGCCAGCAGCAACGGCCATGATGTTGGCTACACCTTC. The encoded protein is CASSNGHDVGYTF. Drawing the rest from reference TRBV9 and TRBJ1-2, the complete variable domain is DSGVTQTPKHLITATGQRVTLRCSPRSGDLSVYWYQQSLDQGLQFLIQYYNGEERAKGNILERFSAQQFPDLHSELNLSSLELGDSALYFCASSNGHDVGYTFGSGTRLTVV.

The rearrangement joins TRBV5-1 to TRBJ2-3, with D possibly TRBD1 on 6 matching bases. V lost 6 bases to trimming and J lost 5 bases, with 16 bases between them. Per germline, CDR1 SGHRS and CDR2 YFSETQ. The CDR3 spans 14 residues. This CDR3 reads CASTPGTHRDTQYF. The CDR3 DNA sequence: TGCGCCAGCACTCCCGGGACACATAGAGATACGCAGTATTTT.

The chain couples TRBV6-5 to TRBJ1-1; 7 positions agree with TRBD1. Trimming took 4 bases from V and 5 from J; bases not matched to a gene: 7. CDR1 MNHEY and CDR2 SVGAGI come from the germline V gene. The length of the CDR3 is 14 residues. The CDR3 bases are TGTGCCAGCAGTTTCAACAGGGGACGGACTGAAGCTTTCTTT. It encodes CASSFNRGRTEAFF.